This T cell receptor beta chain originates from a study of T cell changes during pregnancy in multiple sclerosis. TCRdb's table, derived via immunoSEQ multiplex PCR, lists solely in-frame clones and lacks some. In the table there are around 100,000 clones, more than 85% of which are singletons. Deletions cut 6 bases from V and 4 bases from J, with 7 bases between. Germline V gene data show CDR1 as DFQATT and CDR2 as SNEGSKA (reference sequence). CDR3 length equals 11 residues. The V call is TRBV20-1, the J call TRBJ1-3; no clear D gene. The sequenced sample was peripheral blood, obtained in the third trimester of pregnancy. The sequence was obtained from a female donor with multiple sclerosis, enrolled in a pregnancy study. The CDR3 nucleotides are TGCAGTGCATATACAGGAAACACCATATATTTT. Its translation is CSAYTGNTIYF.